This T cell receptor (beta chain) was sequenced during a study of blood T cell repertoires in COVID-19. Individuals drawn from 24 US areas were about 18 to 95 years old. Clinical history as reported by participants underpinned cohort assignment. Per the study methods: How many nucleated cells were present was estimated from reference gene primer amplification. TCRdb keeps only in-frame clones here, not all; method: immunoSEQ multiplex PCR. The V and J calls and clone size were taken over from that table, and D and trimming were inferred from the DNA. In the table there are 340,000 or so clones, 65% to 90% of which are singletons. The CDR3 runs 15 residues. Germline lookup yields CDR1 LNHDA and CDR2 SQIVND (reference sequence). The ends lost 6 bases at V and 5 bases at J; junction bases unmatched: 12.

This clonotype was obtained from a woman aged 40-49 years with acute COVID-19. Sequencing was done on a sample of PBMCs or T cells enriched from blood (not recorded which). The genes are TRBV19 and TRBJ2-7; 8 nucleotides agree with TRBD1. The CDR3 bases are TGTGCCAGTAGGCCCGCCGGGACAGGTGGCCACGAGCAGTACTTC. This codes for CASRPAGTGGHEQYF.